The clone carrying this T cell receptor (beta chain) was found a few times. No antigen is known for it. The sample comes from a study of T-cell memory formation after mild COVID-19. Overall study findings and caveats: Pre-infection memory held some responding clones, suggesting pre-existing cross-reactive T cells responded. Among clones peaking at day 37 in the second wave, SARS-CoV-2 specificity remained unconfirmed. Later expanders leaned CD4+, whereas day 15 to 85 contracting clones were balanced CD4/CD8.

TCRdb redid the calling of the 5' RACE reads with MiXCR, one entry per CDR3 protein. The data hold about 410,000 distinct CDR3 sequences, with 20% to 30% observed a single time. CDR1 is SNHLY and CDR2 is FYNNEI in the germline V gene. V was pared by 3 bases and J by 6 bases, with 5 bases of the junction left unmatched. CDR3 length: 14 residues. V and J are TRBV2 and TRBJ2-4, with TRBD2 matching 7 bases. The sequence derives from an adult woman who had mild COVID-19 (a few samples of this study predate the infection). Cell type and time point are not known. Source material: PBMCs or a T cell subset sorted from them (not recorded which). The CDR3 coding sequence is TGTGCCAGCAGTGACTCGGGGGGATTAAACATTCAGTACTTC. This sequence encodes CASSDSGGLNIQYF.